What follows are 23 T cell receptor beta chains derived from one specimen sequenced in a study of blood T cell repertoires in COVID-19. The protocol was immunoSEQ multiplex PCR, while the TCRdb copy is restricted to in-frame clones and leaves out a portion. The sample gives 200,000 to 300,000 clones, roughly 90% of which show up once; approximately 4% is in the top ten. The sample taken for sequencing was peripheral blood. The receptors originated from a man aged 55-75 years who had recovered from COVID-19.

V and J are TRBV6-4 and TRBJ2-3, with 8 nucleotides matching TRBD2. Trimming at V came to 6 bases and at J to 0 bases, leaving 2 bases not matched to a gene. There are 14 residues in the CDR3. Germline lookup yields CDR1 MRHNA and CDR2 SNTAGT. The CDR3 DNA sequence: TGTGCCAGCAGCTTAGCGGGGAGCACAGATACGCAGTATTTT. This sequence encodes CASSLAGSTDTQYF.

The V and J genes are TRBV5-1 and TRBJ2-2; TRBD2 matches 10 bases. Germline CDR1 and CDR2: SGHRS and YFSETQ. J was trimmed by 7 bases and V by 0 bases; bases with no gene match: 3. CDR3 size: 15 residues. The CDR3 sequence is CASSLASGGSGELFF. DNA of the CDR3: TGCGCCAGCAGCTTGGCTAGCGGGGGTAGCGGGGAGCTGTTTTTT.

The chain couples TRBV6-6 to TRBJ2-1, with 7 bases that match TRBD1. Germline V lookup: CDR1 MNHNY, CDR2 SVGAGI (reference sequence). This CDR3 is built from 14 residues. J gave up 2 bases and V 6 bases, and 4 bases lay outside the gene matches. CDR3 protein: CASRAGTAYNEQFF. CDR3 bases: TGTGCCAGCAGAGCCGGGACAGCCTACAATGAGCAGTTCTTC.

The chain has TRBV5-1 and TRBJ1-2, with TRBD1 identical over 12 bases. CDR1 is SGHRS and CDR2 is YFSETQ in the germline V gene. J was trimmed by 6 bases and V by 5 bases; bases with no gene match: 5. CDR3 size: 14 residues. CDR3 DNA sequence: TGCGCCAGCAGTGCGGGACAGGGGGCTCATGGCTACACCTTC. It codes for CASSAGQGAHGYTF.

In its sample, this clone was seen many times. The gene calls are TRBV27 and TRBJ1-5, with D perhaps TRBD1 (6 bases). Deletions cut 6 bases from V and 3 bases from J, with 9 bases between. Germline-derived CDR1 and CDR2 are MNHEY and SMNVEV (reference sequence). The CDR3 sequence is 13 residues long. The CDR3 sequence is CASRQGPNQPQHF. CDR3 sequence (DNA): TGTGCCAGCAGACAGGGCCCCAATCAGCCCCAGCATTTT.

This chain connects TRBV9 to TRBJ2-7; 8 bases align to TRBD1. Germline assignment: CDR1 SGDLS and CDR2 YYNGEE. The CDR3 is 14 amino acids. Trimming cost V 3 bases and J 3 bases; bases outside gene matches: 5. CDR3 region: CASSADRGFYEQYF. CDR3 DNA sequence: TGTGCCAGCAGCGCCGACAGGGGCTTCTACGAGCAGTACTTC.

This sequence joins TRBV5-1 and TRBJ2-3; TRBD2 is a possible D gene (6 bases). V gave up 0 bases and J gave up 6 bases, with 11 bases separating them. From germline, CDR1 is SGHRS and CDR2 YFSETQ. There are 14 residues in the CDR3. CDR3 sequence: CASSLGGAGDTQYF. The CDR3 DNA follows: TGCGCCAGCAGCTTGGGCGGGGCGGGGGATACGCAGTATTTT.

This clone was observed once. The chain joins TRBV30 to TRBJ2-6, with TRBD2 matching 12 bases. V gave up 0 bases and J gave up 0 bases; unmatched junction bases: 9. Germline CDR1 is GTSNPN and CDR2 is SVGIG (reference sequence). The length of the CDR3 is 20 residues. CDR3 nucleotides: TGTGCCTGGAGTGTTTGGACTAGCGGGGTTACCAGCTCTGGGGCCAACGTCCTGACTTTC. Translation: CAWSVWTSGVTSSGANVLTF.

This clone was seen a handful of times. The chain combines TRBV19 with TRBJ2-7; the match to TRBD1 covers 9 bases. The CDR3 is made up of 15 amino acids. J was trimmed by 5 bases and V by 1 base; bases with no gene match: 6. Germline CDR1 and CDR2: LNHDA and SQIVND (reference sequence). The CDR3 nucleotides are TGTGCCAGTAGTATAGGAGGTACAGGGGGCCACGAGCAGTACTTC. Translated, it gives CASSIGGTGGHEQYF.

The chain employs TRBV7-9 and TRBJ1-2, with D perhaps matching TRBD1 (5 bases). CDR1 and CDR2 (germline): SEHNR, FQNEAQ (reference sequence). The CDR3 has 13 residues. Trimming shortened V by 5 bases and J by 7 bases, and 14 bases separated the two germline ends. CDR3 sequence reads: CASSTGGYGGYTF. The CDR3 DNA sequence: TGTGCCAGCAGCACGGGGGGGTACGGTGGCTACACCTTC.

The gene calls are TRBV11-1 and TRBJ2-2; 7 bases are shared with TRBD1. Germline V gene data show CDR1 as SGHAT and CDR2 as FQDESV (reference sequence). The CDR3 runs to 16 residues. J gave up 0 bases and V 6 bases, and 7 bases lay outside the gene matches. Here the CDR3 DNA reads TGTGCCAGCAGACAAACCGGGACAGCGAACACCGGGGAGCTGTTTTTT. This sequence encodes CASRQTGTANTGELFF.

The rearrangement links TRBV3-1 (or the pseudogene TRBV3-2) to TRBJ2-2; TRBD2 matches at 9 bases. Germline loops: CDR1 LGHDT, CDR2 YNNKEL (reference sequence). The trim removed 5 bases at V and 6 bases at J, leaving 4 bases unmatched. The CDR3 is made up of 14 amino acids. CDR3 DNA sequence: TGTGCCAGCAGCTTAGCGGGGGTGGCCGGGGAGCTGTTTTTT. It is translated as CASSLAGVAGELFF.

This chain joins TRBV7-8 and TRBJ1-1; 10 nucleotides agree with TRBD1. J was trimmed by 0 bases and V by 0 bases; bases with no gene match: 7. Germline values: CDR1 SGHVS, CDR2 FQNEAQ. The CDR3 has 18 residues. The DNA of the CDR3 is TGTGCCAGCAGCTTAGCTGGAGGGACAGGGGCCCTGAACACTGAAGCTTTCTTT. Its translation is CASSLAGGTGALNTEAFF.

CDR3 nucleotide sequence: TGTGCCAGCAGCTTGGGTCTAGCGGGGGGAAAATACGAGCAGTACTTC. Its protein product is CASSLGLAGGKYEQYF. The chain recombines TRBV5-5 with TRBJ2-7; 11 nucleotides line up with TRBD2. CDR1 SGHKS and CDR2 YYEKEE come from the germline V gene (reference sequence). The CDR3 has 16 amino acids. V dropped 0 bases and J dropped 4; count of bases not matched to a gene: 6.

This clone appeared a single time. In nucleotides, the CDR3 is TGTGCCAGCAGCCAGCCCGACAGAGAGAACACTGAAGCTTTCTTT. Translating gives CASSQPDRENTEAFF. This chain uses TRBV3-1 (or the pseudogene TRBV3-2) with TRBJ1-1; possibly TRBD1 for D (5 bases). The V gene's germline CDR1 is LGHDT and CDR2 YNNKEL (reference sequence). CDR3 length: 15 amino acids. Trimming left V 3 bases short and J 1 base short, with 12 bases between.

This clone showed up just once. The same CDR3 also results from other DNA sequences found in this sample. The chain carries TRBV7-6 and TRBJ2-7; perhaps TRBD2 as D (6 bases). Trimming took off 0 bases at V and 3 bases at J, with 6 bases between the two ends. The CDR3 has 13 residues. Germline CDR1 SGHVS, CDR2 FNYEAQ. As DNA, the CDR3 is TGTGCCAGCAGCTTAGCGCGGGACTACGAGCAGTACTTC. Protein sequence: CASSLARDYEQYF.

CDR3 region: CASSEDRGVNQPQHF. The CDR3 DNA reads TGTGCCAGCAGTGAGGACAGGGGGGTCAATCAGCCCCAGCATTTT. The gene calls are TRBV6-1 and TRBJ1-5; TRBD1 matches at 10 bases. The CDR3 contains 15 residues. The germline V gene encodes CDR1 MNHNS and CDR2 SASEGT. The V gene end was trimmed by 3 bases and the J gene end by 3 bases; junction bases not matched to a gene: 2.

Only one count was recorded for this clone. The chain employs TRBV4-2 and TRBJ1-5; the D is unclear. CDR1 and CDR2 (germline): LGHNA, YNFKEQ. Trimming took 7 bases from V and 6 from J, leaving 16 bases between them. The CDR3 length is 14 residues. The CDR3 loop reads CASTYASGAQPQHF. In DNA, the CDR3 is TGTGCCAGCACCTACGCCTCGGGAGCTCAGCCCCAGCATTTT.

The chain has TRBV6-5 and TRBJ2-7, with 7 bases matching TRBD1. The trim removed 5 bases at V and 2 bases at J, leaving 12 bases unmatched. The CDR3 sequence is 16 residues long. The germline V gene encodes CDR1 MNHEY and CDR2 SVGAGI. The CDR3 loop reads CASSHLSGTEAYEQYF. CDR3 sequence (DNA): TGTGCCAGCAGTCACTTATCCGGGACAGAAGCCTACGAGCAGTACTTC.

The V gene is TRBV14, the J gene TRBJ2-3; TRBD1 matches at 9 bases. The CDR3 contains 17 residues. With 2 bases clipped from V and 4 bases from J, the junction kept 10 bases outside the gene matches. Per germline, CDR1 SGHDN and CDR2 FVKESK. CDR3 in amino acids: CASSQPKSGTGPDTQYF. CDR3 sequence (DNA): TGTGCCAGCAGCCAACCAAAATCCGGGACAGGGCCAGATACGCAGTATTTT.

The CDR3 sequence is CASREGAAGNQPQHF. In DNA, the CDR3 is TGTGCCAGCAGAGAGGGGGCTGCAGGCAATCAGCCCCAGCATTTT. This sequence joins TRBV27 and TRBJ1-5; 7 bases are a match to TRBD1. The CDR3 covers 15 residues. V lost 6 bases to trimming and J lost 2 bases; unmatched junction nucleotides: 7. CDR1 MNHEY and CDR2 SMNVEV come from the germline V gene (reference sequence).

The chain has TRBV3-1 (or the pseudogene TRBV3-2) and TRBJ1-2, with 7 bases lining up with TRBD1. CDR1 LGHDT and CDR2 YNNKEL come from the germline V gene (reference sequence). The CDR3 covers 14 residues. Trimming took 4 bases from V and 7 from J; bases not matched to a gene: 9. CDR3 sequence: CASSPRMTGTGYTF. The CDR3 region has the DNA TGTGCCAGCAGCCCTAGGATGACAGGGACTGGCTACACCTTC.

The gene calls are TRBV19 and TRBJ2-2; 9 bases align to TRBD1. CDR3 length: 22 residues. Germline V gives CDR1 LNHDA, CDR2 SQIVND (reference sequence). J lost 0 bases, V lost 0 bases, and 17 bases had no gene match. The CDR3 is CASSIDHPQSDRGNTNTGELFF. CDR3 nucleotide sequence: TGTGCCAGTAGTATAGACCACCCCCAGTCTGACAGGGGGAACACGAACACCGGGGAGCTGTTTTTT.